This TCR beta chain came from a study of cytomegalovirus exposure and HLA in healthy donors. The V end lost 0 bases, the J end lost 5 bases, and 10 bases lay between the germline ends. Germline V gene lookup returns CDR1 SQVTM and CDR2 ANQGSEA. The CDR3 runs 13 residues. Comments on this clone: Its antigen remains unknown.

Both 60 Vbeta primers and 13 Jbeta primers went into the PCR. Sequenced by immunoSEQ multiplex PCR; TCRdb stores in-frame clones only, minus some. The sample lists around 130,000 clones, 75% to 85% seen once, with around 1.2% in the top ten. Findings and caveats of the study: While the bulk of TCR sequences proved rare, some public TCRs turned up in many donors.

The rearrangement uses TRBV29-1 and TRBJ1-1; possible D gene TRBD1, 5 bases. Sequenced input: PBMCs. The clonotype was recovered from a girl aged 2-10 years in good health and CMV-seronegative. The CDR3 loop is CSVEEGAGTEAFF. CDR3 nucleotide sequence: TGCAGCGTTGAAGAAGGGGCAGGGACTGAAGCTTTCTTT.